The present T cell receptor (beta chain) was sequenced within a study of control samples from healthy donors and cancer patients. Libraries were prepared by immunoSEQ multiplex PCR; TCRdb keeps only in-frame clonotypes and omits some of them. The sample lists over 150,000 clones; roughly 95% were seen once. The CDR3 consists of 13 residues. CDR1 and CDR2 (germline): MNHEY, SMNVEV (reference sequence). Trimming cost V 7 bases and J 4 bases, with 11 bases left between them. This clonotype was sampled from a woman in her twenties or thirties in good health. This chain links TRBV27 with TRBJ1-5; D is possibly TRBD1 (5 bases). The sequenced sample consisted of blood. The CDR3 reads CASTLGGNQPQHF. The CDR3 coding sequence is TGTGCCAGCACCTTGGGGGGGAATCAGCCCCAGCATTTT.